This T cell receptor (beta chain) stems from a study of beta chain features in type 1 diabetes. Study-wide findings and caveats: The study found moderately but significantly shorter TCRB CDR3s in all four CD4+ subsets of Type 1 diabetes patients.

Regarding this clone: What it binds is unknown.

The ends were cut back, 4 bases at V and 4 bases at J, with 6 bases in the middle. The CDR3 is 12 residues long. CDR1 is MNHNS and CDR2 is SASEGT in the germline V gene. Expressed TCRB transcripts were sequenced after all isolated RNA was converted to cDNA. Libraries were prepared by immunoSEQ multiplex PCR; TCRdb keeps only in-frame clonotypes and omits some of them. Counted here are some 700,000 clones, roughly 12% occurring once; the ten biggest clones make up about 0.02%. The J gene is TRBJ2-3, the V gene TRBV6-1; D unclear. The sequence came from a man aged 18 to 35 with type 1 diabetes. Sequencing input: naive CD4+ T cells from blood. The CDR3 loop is CASSVTPDTQYF. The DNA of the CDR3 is TGTGCCAGCAGTGTGACACCAGATACGCAGTATTTT.